These T cell receptor beta chains were read from a single sample in a study of PD-1 blockade in classical Hodgkin lymphoma. TCRdb keeps only in-frame clones here, not all; method: immunoSEQ multiplex PCR. The top ten hold roughly a fifth of the sample, which has about 24,000 clones, about four fifths seen once. Here the sequenced sample was peripheral blood mononuclear cells (PBMCs), taken before the fourth cycle of nivolumab. The receptor source for this set is a human donor with classical Hodgkin lymphoma. The CDR3 runs from the conserved cysteine through the conserved F or W. Each record gives: CDR3 length, V gene, J gene, clone size, D gene, CDR3 DNA, CDR3 protein. D genes are given only for firm matches. The size entry is marked missing in some rows and otherwise reads once, few, many or a size class.

16	TRBV5-1	TRBJ2-7	.	.	TGCGCCAGCAGCCTACCCTCACCAGGGGTCACCTACGAGCAGTACTTC	CASSLPSPGVTYEQYF
12	TRBV30	TRBJ2-4	.	.	TGTGCCTGGGAAAGGGCCAAAAACATTCAGTACTTC	CAWERAKNIQYF
15	TRBV19	TRBJ2-7	.	.	TGTGCCAGTAGTCTTGCCCACAGGGACTCCTACGAGCAGTACTTC	CASSLAHRDSYEQYF
13	TRBV7-9	TRBJ1-2	.	TRBD1	TGTGCCAGCAGCTTACAGGGGGAGTATGGCTACACCTTC	CASSLQGEYGYTF
18	TRBV18	TRBJ1-3	few	.	TGTGCCAGCTCACCCACACCGGGTGGGGTCGGCTCTGGAAACACCATATATTTT	CASSPTPGGVGSGNTIYF
16	TRBV2	TRBJ2-5	.	.	TGTGCCAGCAGTGAAGCGGTAACTAGAGTGTCGGAGACCCAGTACTTC	CASSEAVTRVSETQYF
13	TRBV7-9	TRBJ1-1	.	.	TGTGCCAGCAGCTGGGCCGTGAACACTGAAGCTTTCTTT	CASSWAVNTEAFF
14	TRBV6-1	TRBJ1-2	.	.	TGTGCCAGCAGGTCCCCGGGGGAGGACTATGGCTACACCTTC	CASRSPGEDYGYTF
13	TRBV30	TRBJ2-5	.	.	TGTGCCTGGAGTGAAGAGCCCCAAGAGACCCAGTACTTC	CAWSEEPQETQYF
17	TRBV5-1	TRBJ1-4	.	.	TGCGCCAGCAGCTATAAGGAAACAGGAGGCACTAATGAAAAACTGTTTTTT	CASSYKETGGTNEKLFF
14	TRBV7-9	TRBJ2-7	.	TRBD1	TGTGCCAGCAGCCATGGGGACAGGGAGTACGAGCAGTACTTC	CASSHGDREYEQYF
15	TRBV5-1	TRBJ2-3	few	.	TGCGCCAGCAGCCCTCGGGGGTTTTCCACAGATACGCAGTATTTT	CASSPRGFSTDTQYF
13	TRBV27	TRBJ2-7	once	.	TGTGCCAGCAGTTTGGCTCAAGTAGGAAGGCAGTACTTC	CASSLAQVGRQYF
17	TRBV28	TRBJ2-1	.	TRBD2	TGTGCCAGCAGACCCGTAGCGGGGGCCGGGATTAACAATGAGCAGTTCTTC	CASRPVAGAGINNEQFF
17	TRBV11-3	TRBJ2-2	.	.	TGTGCCAGCAGCTTAGATCTCGGAGGGGTTGTGTCCGGGGAGCTGTTTTTT	CASSLDLGGVVSGELFF
17	TRBV10-2	TRBJ2-3	.	.	TGCGCCAGCAGTGAGGATAGGACACCGACAAGCACAGATACGCAGTATTTT	CASSEDRTPTSTDTQYF
13	TRBV6-5	TRBJ2-5	.	.	TGTGCCAGCAGTAGGGGGGGAGGGGAGACCCAGTACTTC	CASSRGGGETQYF
15	TRBV10-3	TRBJ1-3	.	.	TGTGCCATCAGTGGCCCCGGGAGGGCTGGAAACACCATATATTTT	CAISGPGRAGNTIYF
12	TRBV29-1	TRBJ2-5	.	.	TGCAGCGTTGGGTCCCACGGGGGGACCCAGTACTTC	CSVGSHGGTQYF
13	TRBV7-8	TRBJ1-6	.	.	TGTGCCAGCAGCTTAGGGCCAGCCTCACCCCTCCACTTT	CASSLGPASPLHF
16	TRBV15	TRBJ2-3	.	TRBD2	TGTGCCACCAGCAGAGGGCTAGCGGTGGGCACAGATACGCAGTATTTT	CATSRGLAVGTDTQYF
14	TRBV13	TRBJ2-7	.	TRBD1	TGTGCCAGCAGCAGCTGGACAGGGTCCTACGAGCAGTACTTC	CASSSWTGSYEQYF
15	TRBV5-1	TRBJ1-1	.	TRBD1	TGCGCCAGCAGCTTGAGATGGACAGGGGTCACTGAAGCTTTCTTT	CASSLRWTGVTEAFF
14	TRBV7-9	TRBJ2-7	.	.	TGTGCCAGCAGCCCTTCGGGACGGCCCCACGAGCAGTACTTC	CASSPSGRPHEQYF
14	TRBV11-3	TRBJ2-2	.	TRBD2	TGTGCCAGCAGCTTAGATCGGGGGGCCGGGGAGCTGTTTTTT	CASSLDRGAGELFF
15	TRBV11-2	TRBJ2-3	.	.	TGTGCCAGCAGCTTAAGACCGGGAGGCACAGATACGCAGTATTTT	CASSLRPGGTDTQYF
17	TRBV5-4	TRBJ2-5	.	TRBD2	TGTGCCAGCAGCTTGGCCGGGACTAGCGGGGGGGAAGAGACCCAGTACTTC	CASSLAGTSGGEETQYF
16	TRBV5-1	TRBJ2-7	.	TRBD2	TGCGCCAGCAGCCGGACTAGCGGGAGTACTTCCTACGAGCAGTACTTC	CASSRTSGSTSYEQYF
16	TRBV5-1	TRBJ1-1	.	.	TGCGCCAGCAGCTTGAATGGGGGTCTTAAGGACACTGAAGCTTTCTTT	CASSLNGGLKDTEAFF
15	TRBV10-3	TRBJ2-1	.	.	TGTGCCATCAGTGCCGACGGCCTTAGGGGGAATGAGCAGTTCTTC	CAISADGLRGNEQFF
14	TRBV30	TRBJ2-5	.	TRBD1	TGTGCCTGGAGTCGGACAGGGAGAGGAGAGACCCAGTACTTC	CAWSRTGRGETQYF
16	TRBV18	TRBJ2-5	.	.	TGTGCCAGCTCACCACCTCCGACATTCTCCCAAGAGACCCAGTACTTC	CASSPPPTFSQETQYF